This T cell receptor beta chain derives from a study of blood T cell repertoires in COVID-19. Across the study: Both acute and convalescent COVID-19 samples were obtained from the United States, Italy and Spain. PBMCs, B-cell-depleted T cells, or T cells were the source of the cDNA or gDNA that made up the material.

All enrollees were about 18 to 89 years old and from some 24 US areas. Original analysis: Estimation of nucleated cell counts relied on the amplification of reference gene primers. Measured with immunoSEQ multiplex PCR; TCRdb has only the in-frame clones, and not every one. V, J and clone size derive from that table, while D and trimming were established from the DNA sequence. The sample has about 280,000 clones, around 90% seen once. Germline CDR1 KGHSH, CDR2 LQKENI. Trimming shortened V by 1 base and J by 1 base, and 8 bases separated the two germline ends. The CDR3 consists of 14 residues. The table lists this clone with a few counts. Different DNA sequences within this sample yield the same CDR3.

V and J are TRBV18 and TRBJ2-7; D unresolved. This sequence was found in a woman in her fifties or sixties in a cohort exposed to, infected with or recovered from COVID-19 (not recorded which). Sequencing used PBMCs or T cells enriched from blood (not recorded which). CDR3 sequence reads: CASSPRQESYEQYF. The CDR3, as DNA: TGTGCCAGCTCACCACGTCAGGAATCCTACGAGCAGTACTTC.